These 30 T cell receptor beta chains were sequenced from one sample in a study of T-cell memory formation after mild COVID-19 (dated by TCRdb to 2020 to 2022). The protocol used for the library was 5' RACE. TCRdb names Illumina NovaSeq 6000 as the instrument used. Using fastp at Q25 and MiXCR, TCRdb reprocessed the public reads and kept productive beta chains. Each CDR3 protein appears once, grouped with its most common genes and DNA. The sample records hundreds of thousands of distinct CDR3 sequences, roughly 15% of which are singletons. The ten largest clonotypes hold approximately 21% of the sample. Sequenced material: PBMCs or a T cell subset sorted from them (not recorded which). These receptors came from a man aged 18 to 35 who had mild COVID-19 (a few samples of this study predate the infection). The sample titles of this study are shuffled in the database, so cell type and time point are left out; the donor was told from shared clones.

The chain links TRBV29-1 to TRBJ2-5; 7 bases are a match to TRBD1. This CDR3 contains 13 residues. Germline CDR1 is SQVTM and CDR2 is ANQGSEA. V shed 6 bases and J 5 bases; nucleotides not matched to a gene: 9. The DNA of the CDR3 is TGCAGCGTGAAACAGGGGTTGCGGGAGACCCAGTACTTC. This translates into CSVKQGLRETQYF.

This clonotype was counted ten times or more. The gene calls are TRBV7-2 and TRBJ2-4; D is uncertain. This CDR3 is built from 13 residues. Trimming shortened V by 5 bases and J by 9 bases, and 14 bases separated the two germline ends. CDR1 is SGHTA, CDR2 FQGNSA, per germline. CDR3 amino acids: CASSRRGVGIQYF. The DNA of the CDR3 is TGTGCCAGCAGCAGGAGAGGAGTTGGCATTCAGTACTTC.

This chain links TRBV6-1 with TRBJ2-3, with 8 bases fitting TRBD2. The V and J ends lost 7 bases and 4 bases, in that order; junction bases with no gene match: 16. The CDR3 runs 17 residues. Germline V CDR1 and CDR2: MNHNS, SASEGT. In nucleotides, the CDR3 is TGTGCCAGCACGGATGGAGGGCGGGGACTAGAAGCAGATACGCAGTATTTT. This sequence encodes CASTDGGRGLEADTQYF.

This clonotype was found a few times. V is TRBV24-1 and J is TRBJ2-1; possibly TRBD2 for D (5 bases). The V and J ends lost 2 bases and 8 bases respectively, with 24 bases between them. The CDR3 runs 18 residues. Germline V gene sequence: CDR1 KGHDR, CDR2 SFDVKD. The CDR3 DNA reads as TGTGCCACCAGTGATTACGGTGGCCAAGGTCGGGGAATCCATGAGCAGTTCTTC. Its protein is CATSDYGGQGRGIHEQFF.

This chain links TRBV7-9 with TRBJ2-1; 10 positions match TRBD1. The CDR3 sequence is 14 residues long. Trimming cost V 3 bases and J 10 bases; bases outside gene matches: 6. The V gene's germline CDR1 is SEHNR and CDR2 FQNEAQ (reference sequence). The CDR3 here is CASSFGQGGGEQFF. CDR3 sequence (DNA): TGTGCCAGCAGCTTTGGACAGGGGGGAGGAGAGCAGTTCTTC. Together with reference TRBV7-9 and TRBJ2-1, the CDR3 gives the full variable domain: DTGVSQNPRHKITKRGQNVTFRCDPISEHNRLYWYRQTLGQGPEFLTYFQNEAQLEKSRLLSDRFSAERPKGSFSTLEIQRTEQGDSAMYLCASSFGQGGGEQFFGPGTRLTVL.

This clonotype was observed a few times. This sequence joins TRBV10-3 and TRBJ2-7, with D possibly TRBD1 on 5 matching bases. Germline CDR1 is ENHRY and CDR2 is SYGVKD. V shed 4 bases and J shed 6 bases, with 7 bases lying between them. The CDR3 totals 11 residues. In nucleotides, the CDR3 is TGTGCCATCAGTGCAGGGTTCGAGCAGTACGTC. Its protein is CAISAGFEQYV.

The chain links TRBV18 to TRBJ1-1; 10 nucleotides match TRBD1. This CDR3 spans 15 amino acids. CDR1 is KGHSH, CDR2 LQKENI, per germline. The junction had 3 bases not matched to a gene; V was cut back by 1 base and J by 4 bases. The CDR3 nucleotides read TGTGCCAGCTCACCACGGACAGGGGGGGTCACTGAAGCTTTCTTT. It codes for CASSPRTGGVTEAFF. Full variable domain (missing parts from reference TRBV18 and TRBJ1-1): NAGVMQNPRHLVRRRGQEARLRCSPMKGHSHVYWYRQLPEEGLKFMVYLQKENIIDESGMPKERFSAEFPKEGPSILRIQQVVRGDSAAYFCASSPRTGGVTEAFFGQGTRLTVV.

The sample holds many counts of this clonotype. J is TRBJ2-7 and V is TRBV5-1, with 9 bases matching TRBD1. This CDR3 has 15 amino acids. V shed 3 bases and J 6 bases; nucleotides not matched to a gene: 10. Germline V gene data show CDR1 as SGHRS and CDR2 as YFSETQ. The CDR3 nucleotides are TGCGCCAGCAGCTCTGCCCGGGACAGGGTTTCCGAGCAGTACTTC. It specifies CASSSARDRVSEQYF.

CDR3 coding DNA: TGCGCCAGCAGCTTGGGCGGACATGGGAACACCGGGGAGCTGTTTTTT. Its translation: CASSLGGHGNTGELFF. The V and J genes are TRBV5-1 and TRBJ2-2; D possibly corresponds to TRBD1 (5 bases). Germline lookup yields CDR1 SGHRS and CDR2 YFSETQ. Trimming took off 0 bases at V and 1 base at J, with 10 bases between the two ends. The CDR3 length is 16 residues.

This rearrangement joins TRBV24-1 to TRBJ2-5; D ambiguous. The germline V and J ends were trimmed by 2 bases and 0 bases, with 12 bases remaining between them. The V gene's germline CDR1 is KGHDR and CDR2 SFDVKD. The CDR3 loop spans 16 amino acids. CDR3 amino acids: CATSDSEASYQETQYF. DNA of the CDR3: TGTGCCACCAGTGATTCAGAAGCATCTTACCAAGAGACCCAGTACTTC.

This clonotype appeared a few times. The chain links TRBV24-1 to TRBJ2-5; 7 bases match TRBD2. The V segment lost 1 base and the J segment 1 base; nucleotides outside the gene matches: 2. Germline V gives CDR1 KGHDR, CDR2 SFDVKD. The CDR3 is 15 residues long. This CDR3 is CATSDFRGVQETQYF. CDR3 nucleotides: TGTGCCACCAGTGATTTCCGGGGGGTCCAAGAGACCCAGTACTTC.

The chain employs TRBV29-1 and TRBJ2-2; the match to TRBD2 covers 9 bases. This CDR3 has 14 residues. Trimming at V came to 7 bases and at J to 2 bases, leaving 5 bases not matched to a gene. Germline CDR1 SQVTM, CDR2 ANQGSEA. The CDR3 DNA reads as TGCAGCGCCCGGACTAGCGAAAACACCGGGGAGCTGTTTTTT. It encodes CSARTSENTGELFF.

In DNA, the CDR3 is TGTGCCAGCAGCAATACAGGGCCCCAATGGGACGAGCAGTACTTC. Translated: CASSNTGPQWDEQYF. V is TRBV7-9 and J is TRBJ2-7; D possibly corresponds to TRBD1 (6 bases). The V and J ends lost 5 bases and 5 bases respectively, with 19 bases between them. CDR3 size: 15 residues. The germline gives CDR1 SEHNR, CDR2 FQNEAQ (reference sequence).

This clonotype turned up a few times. The CDR3 nucleotides are TGTGCCAGCAGCCCCCCCGGGCGCGGTCAGCCCCAGCATTTT. This gives the protein CASSPPGRGQPQHF. The chain carries TRBV13 and TRBJ1-5; D remains unclear. The V gene lost 5 bases and the J gene lost 6 bases, with 14 bases spanning the gap. Germline loops: CDR1 PRHDT, CDR2 FYEKMQ (reference sequence). This CDR3 has 14 residues.

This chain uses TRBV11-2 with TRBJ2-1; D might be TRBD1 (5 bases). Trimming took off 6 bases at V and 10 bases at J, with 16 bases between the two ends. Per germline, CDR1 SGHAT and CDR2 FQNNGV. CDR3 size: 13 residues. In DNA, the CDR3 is TGTGCCAGCAGTGGGGCTACCCCCGAGGAGCAGTTCTTC. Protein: CASSGATPEEQFF.

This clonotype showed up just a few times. DNA of the CDR3: TGTGCCAGCAGTTTGAGGGGTCGGAACACTGAAGCTTTCTTT. This translates into CASSLRGRNTEAFF. This chain uses TRBV12-3 or TRBV12-4 with TRBJ1-1, with D tentatively TRBD1 (5 bases). V lost 3 bases and J 1 base, leaving 9 bases between the germline ends. The CDR3 totals 14 residues.

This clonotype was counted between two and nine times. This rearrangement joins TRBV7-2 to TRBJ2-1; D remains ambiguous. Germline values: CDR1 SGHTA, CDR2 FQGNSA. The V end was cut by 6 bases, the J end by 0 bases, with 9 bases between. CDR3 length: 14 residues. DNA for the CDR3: TGTGCCAGCAGGGGCCTTATCTCCTACAATGAGCAGTTCTTC. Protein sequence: CASRGLISYNEQFF.

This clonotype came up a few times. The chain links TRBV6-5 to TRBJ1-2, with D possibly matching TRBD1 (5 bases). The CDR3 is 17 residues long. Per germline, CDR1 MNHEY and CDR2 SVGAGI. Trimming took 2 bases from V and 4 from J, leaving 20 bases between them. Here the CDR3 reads CASSYREGGAIGYGYTF. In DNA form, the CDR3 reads TGTGCCAGCAGTTACCGGGAAGGCGGGGCGATCGGCTATGGCTACACCTTC.

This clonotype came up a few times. CDR3 sequence: CATLENTEAFF. CDR3 bases: TGTGCCACCCTGGAGAACACTGAAGCTTTCTTT. The J gene is TRBJ1-1, the V gene TRBV10-3; D not resolved. CDR1 is ENHRY, CDR2 SYGVKD, per germline. V was pared by 10 bases and J by 1 base, with 7 bases between. The CDR3 consists of 11 residues.

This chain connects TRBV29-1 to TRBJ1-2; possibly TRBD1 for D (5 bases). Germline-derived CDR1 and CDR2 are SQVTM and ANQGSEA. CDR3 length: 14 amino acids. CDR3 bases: TGCAGTAACCACGAGGGGACCCGCAACTATGGCTACACCTTC. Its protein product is CSNHEGTRNYGYTF. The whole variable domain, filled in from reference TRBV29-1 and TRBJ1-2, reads SAVISQKPSRDICQRGTSLTIQCQVDSQVTMMFWYRQQPGQSLTLIATANQGSEATYESGFVIDKFPISRPNLTFSTLTVSNMSPEDSSIYLCSNHEGTRNYGYTFGSGTRLTVV.

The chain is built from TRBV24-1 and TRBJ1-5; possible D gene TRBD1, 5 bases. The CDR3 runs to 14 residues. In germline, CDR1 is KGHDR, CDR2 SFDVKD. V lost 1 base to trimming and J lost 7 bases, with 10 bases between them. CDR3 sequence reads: CATSDLAGNQPQHF. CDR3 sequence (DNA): TGTGCCACCAGTGATTTAGCAGGGAACCAGCCCCAGCATTTT.

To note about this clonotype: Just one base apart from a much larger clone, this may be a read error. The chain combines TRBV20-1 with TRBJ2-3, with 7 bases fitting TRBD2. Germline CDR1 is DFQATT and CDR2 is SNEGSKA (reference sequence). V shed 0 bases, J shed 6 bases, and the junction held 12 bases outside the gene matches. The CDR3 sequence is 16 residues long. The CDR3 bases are TGCAGTGCTAGAGACCCATCTCGGACTAGTGGTGATACGCAGTATTTT. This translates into CSARDPSRTSGDTQYF.

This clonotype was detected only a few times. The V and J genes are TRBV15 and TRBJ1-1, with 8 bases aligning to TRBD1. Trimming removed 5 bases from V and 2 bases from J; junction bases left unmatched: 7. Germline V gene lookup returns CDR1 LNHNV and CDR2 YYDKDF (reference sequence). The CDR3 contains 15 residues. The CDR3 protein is CATSLRGRPNTEAFF. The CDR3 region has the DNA TGTGCCACCAGCCTCAGGGGGCGGCCAAACACTGAAGCTTTCTTT.

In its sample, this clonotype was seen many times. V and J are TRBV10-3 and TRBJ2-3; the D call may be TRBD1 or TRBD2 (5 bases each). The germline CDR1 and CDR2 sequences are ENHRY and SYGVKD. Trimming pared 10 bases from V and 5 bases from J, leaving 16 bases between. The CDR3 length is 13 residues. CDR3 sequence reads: CATQGPGRDTQYF. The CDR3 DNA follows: TGTGCCACCCAGGGTCCGGGGCGAGATACGCAGTATTTT.

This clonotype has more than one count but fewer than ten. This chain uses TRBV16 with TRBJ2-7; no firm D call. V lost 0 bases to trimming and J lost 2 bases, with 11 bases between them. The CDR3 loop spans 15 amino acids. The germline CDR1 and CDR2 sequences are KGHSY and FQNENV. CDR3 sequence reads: CASSQSMGSTYEQYF. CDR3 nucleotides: TGTGCCAGCAGCCAATCGATGGGGTCAACCTACGAGCAGTACTTC.

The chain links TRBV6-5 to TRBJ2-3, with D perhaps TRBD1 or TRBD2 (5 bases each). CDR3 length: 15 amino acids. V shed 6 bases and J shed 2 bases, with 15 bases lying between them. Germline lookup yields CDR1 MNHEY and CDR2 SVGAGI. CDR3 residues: CASSHRQGPTDTQYF. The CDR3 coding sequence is TGTGCCAGCAGCCACAGGCAGGGACCCACAGATACGCAGTATTTT.

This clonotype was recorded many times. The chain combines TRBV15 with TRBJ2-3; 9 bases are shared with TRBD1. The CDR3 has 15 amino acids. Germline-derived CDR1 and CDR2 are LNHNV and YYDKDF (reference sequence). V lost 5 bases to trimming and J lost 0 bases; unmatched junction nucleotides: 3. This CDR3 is CATSFGTGSTDTQYF. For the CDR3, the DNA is TGTGCCACCAGCTTTGGGACAGGGAGCACAGATACGCAGTATTTT. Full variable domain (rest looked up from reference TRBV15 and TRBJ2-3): DAMVIQNPRYQVTQFGKPVTLSCSQTLNHNVMYWYQQKSSQAPKLLFHYYDKDFNNEADTPDNFQSRRPNTSFCFLDIRSPGLGDTAMYLCATSFGTGSTDTQYFGPGTRLTVL.

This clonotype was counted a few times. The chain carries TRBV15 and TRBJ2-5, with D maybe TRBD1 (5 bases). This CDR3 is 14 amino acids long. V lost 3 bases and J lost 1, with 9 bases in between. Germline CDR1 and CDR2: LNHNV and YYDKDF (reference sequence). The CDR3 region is CATSSRRGQETQYF. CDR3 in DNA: TGTGCCACCAGCAGTCGTAGGGGCCAAGAGACCCAGTACTTC.

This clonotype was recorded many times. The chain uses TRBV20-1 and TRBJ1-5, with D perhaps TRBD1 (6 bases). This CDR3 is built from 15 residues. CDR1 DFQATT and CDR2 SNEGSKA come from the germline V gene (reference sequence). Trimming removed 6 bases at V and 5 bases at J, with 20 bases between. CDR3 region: CSARIQGTRDQPQHF. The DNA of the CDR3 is TGCAGTGCCAGAATCCAGGGGACTCGGGATCAGCCCCAGCATTTT.

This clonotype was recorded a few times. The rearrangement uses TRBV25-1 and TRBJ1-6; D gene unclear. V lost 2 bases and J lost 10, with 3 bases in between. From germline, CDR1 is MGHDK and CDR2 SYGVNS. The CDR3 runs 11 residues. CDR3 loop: CASSEGSPLHF. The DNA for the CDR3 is TGTGCCAGCAGTGAAGGGTCACCCCTCCACTTT.